This T cell receptor (beta chain) appears in the sequencing data of a study of blood T cell repertoires in COVID-19. The wider study: Acute-phase and convalescent COVID-19 samples originated in the United States, Italy and Spain. Sources were T cells, B-cell-depleted T cells, or PBMCs; the material itself was cDNA or gDNA.

This clone was found a few times. The assay was immunoSEQ multiplex PCR, and TCRdb's table has in-frame clones only and misses some. The sample has 100,000 or so clones; 85% are singletons. The sequence came from a woman in her 70s with active or convalescent COVID-19. Sequencing was performed on peripheral blood.

The CDR3 nucleotides are TGTGCCAGCTCACCAATACGTACAGACTCTGGAAACACCATATATTTT. It codes for CASSPIRTDSGNTIYF. J is TRBJ1-3 and V is TRBV18, with D uncertain. This CDR3 has 16 amino acids. The germline V gene encodes CDR1 KGHSH and CDR2 LQKENI. V lost 2 bases to trimming and J lost 0 bases, with 11 bases between them. Full variable domain (outside the CDR3, taken from reference TRBV18 and TRBJ1-3): NAGVMQNPRHLVRRRGQEARLRCSPMKGHSHVYWYRQLPEEGLKFMVYLQKENIIDESGMPKERFSAEFPKEGPSILRIQQVVRGDSAAYFCASSPIRTDSGNTIYFGEGSWLTVV.